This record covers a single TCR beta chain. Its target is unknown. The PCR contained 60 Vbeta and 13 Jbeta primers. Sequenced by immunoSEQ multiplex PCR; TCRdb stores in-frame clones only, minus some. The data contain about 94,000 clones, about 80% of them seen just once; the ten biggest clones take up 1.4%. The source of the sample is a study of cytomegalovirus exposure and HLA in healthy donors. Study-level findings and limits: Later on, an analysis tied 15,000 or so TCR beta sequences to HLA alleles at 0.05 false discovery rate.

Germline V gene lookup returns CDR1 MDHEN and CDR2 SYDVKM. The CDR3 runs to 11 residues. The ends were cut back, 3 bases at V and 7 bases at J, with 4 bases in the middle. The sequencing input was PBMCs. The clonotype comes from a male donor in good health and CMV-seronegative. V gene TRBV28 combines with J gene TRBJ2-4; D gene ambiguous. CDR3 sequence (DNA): TGTGCCAGCAGTTTCATGAACATTCAGTACTTC. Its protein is CASSFMNIQYF.